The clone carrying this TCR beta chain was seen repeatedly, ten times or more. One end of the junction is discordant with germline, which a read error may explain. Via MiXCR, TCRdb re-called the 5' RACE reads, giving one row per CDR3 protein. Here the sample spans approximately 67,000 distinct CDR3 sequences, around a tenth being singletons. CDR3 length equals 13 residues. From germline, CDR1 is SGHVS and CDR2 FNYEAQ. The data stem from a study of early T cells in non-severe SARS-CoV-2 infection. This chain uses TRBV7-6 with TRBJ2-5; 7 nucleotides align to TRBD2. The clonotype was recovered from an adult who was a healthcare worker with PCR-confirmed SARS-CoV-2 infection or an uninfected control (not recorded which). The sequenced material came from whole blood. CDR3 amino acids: CVSSFHGGETQYF. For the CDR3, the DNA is TGTGTCAGCAGCTTCCACGGGGGGGAGACCCAGTACTTC.